The 2 T cell receptor beta chains given below trace back to one sample, sequenced in a study of control samples from healthy donors and cancer patients. Using immunoSEQ multiplex PCR, the repertoire was profiled, and TCRdb retains in-frame clones only, with some absent. The sample comprises over 150,000 clones, approximately 94% of which are singletons, and 11% to 15% rests with the top ten. Sample: PBMCs. The source is a man in his sixties with colorectal cancer.

The count of this clone is one. The chain employs TRBV3-1 (or the pseudogene TRBV3-2) and TRBJ2-3; D is unclear. The CDR3 spans 15 residues. The ends were cut back, 0 bases at V and 6 bases at J, with 13 bases in the middle. Per the germline V gene, CDR1 is LGHDT and CDR2 is YNNKEL (reference sequence). CDR3 residues: CASSQEWPLGDTQYF. The CDR3 coding sequence is TGTGCCAGCAGCCAAGAATGGCCTCTGGGGGATACGCAGTATTTT.

The V gene is TRBV18, the J gene TRBJ2-7; D may match TRBD1 or TRBD2 (6 bases each). Looked up from germline, CDR1 is KGHSH and CDR2 is LQKENI. V lost 6 bases and J lost 2, with 8 bases in between. The CDR3 is 12 amino acids. This CDR3 reads CASSEGAYEQYF. For the CDR3, the DNA is TGTGCCAGCTCGGAGGGGGCCTACGAGCAGTACTTC.